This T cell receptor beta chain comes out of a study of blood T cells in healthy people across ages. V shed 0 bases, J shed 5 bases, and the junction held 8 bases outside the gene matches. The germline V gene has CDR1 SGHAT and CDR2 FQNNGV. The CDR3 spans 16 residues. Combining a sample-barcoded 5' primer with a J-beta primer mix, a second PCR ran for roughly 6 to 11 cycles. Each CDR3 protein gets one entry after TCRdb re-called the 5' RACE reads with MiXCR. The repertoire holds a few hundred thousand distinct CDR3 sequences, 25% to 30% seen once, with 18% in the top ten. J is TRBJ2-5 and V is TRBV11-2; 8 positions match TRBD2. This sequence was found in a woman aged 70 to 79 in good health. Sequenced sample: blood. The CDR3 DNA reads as TGTGCCAGCAGCTTAGATCCGGGCGGGGGGCCGGAGACCCAGTACTTC. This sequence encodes CASSLDPGGGPETQYF.